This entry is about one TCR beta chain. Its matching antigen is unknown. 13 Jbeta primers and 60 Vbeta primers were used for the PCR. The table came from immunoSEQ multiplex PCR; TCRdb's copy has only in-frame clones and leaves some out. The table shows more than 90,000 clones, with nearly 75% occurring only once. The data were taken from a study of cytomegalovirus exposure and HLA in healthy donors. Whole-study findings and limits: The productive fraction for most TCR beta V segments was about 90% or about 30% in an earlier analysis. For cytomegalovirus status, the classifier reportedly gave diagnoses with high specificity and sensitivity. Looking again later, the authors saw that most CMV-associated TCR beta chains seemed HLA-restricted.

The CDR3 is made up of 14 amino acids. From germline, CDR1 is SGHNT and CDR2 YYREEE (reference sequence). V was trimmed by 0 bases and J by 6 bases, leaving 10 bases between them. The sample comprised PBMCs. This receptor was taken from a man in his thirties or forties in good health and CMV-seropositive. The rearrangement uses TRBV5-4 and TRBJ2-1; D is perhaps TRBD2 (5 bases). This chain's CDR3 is CASSLARGFNEQFF. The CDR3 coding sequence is TGTGCCAGCAGCTTGGCACGCGGGTTCAATGAGCAGTTCTTC.